These T cell receptor beta chains were read from a single sample in a study of T cells in Graves' hyperthyroidism and ophthalmopathy. TCRdb reprocessed the multiplex PCR reads with MiXCR, giving one entry per CDR3 protein. The sample includes under 700,000 distinct CDR3 sequences, under 60% seen only once; the top ten take nearly 8.5%. Sequenced: peripheral blood or thyroid tissue (not recorded which). Every receptor here comes from a woman between 18 and 30 years old with Graves' hyperthyroidism. CDR3s include the opening cysteine and the closing phenylalanine or tryptophan. D genes are given only for firm matches. Part of the rows lack a size; the others show once, few, many or a class for expanded clones.

many	TRBV20-1	TRBJ1-6	-	CSARTWDFLHF	TGCAGTGCCCGAACTTGGGATTTCCTCCACTTT
few	TRBV29-1	TRBJ2-7	TRBD1	CSVDGQGGTYEQYF	TGCAGCGTTGACGGACAGGGGGGGACCTACGAGCAGTACTTC
once	TRBV5-4	TRBJ2-5	TRBD2	CASRSGSKETQYF	TGTGCCAGCAGGAGCGGGAGCAAGGAGACCCAGTACTTC
once	TRBV2	TRBJ2-2	TRBD1	CASQKGQGELFF	TGTGCCAGCCAAAAGGGACAGGGGGAGCTGTTTTTT
many	TRBV2	TRBJ1-6	TRBD1	CASRRQGLDSPLHF	TGTGCCAGCAGAAGACAGGGGCTGGATTCACCCCTCCACTTT
-	TRBV7-6	TRBJ2-7	TRBD1	CASRDRGSHYEQYF	TGTGCCAGCAGGGACAGGGGGTCACACTACGAGCAGTACTTC
-	TRBV6-1	TRBJ1-5	-	CASSAQAGNDQPQHF	TGTGCCAGCAGTGCACAGGCAGGGAACGATCAGCCCCAGCATTTT
many	TRBV2	TRBJ1-2	-	CASSDLTDHGYTF	TGTGCCAGCAGTGATCTAACGGACCATGGCTACACCTTC
few	TRBV7-2	TRBJ2-7	TRBD2	CASSPHRLADTSYEQYF	TGTGCCAGCAGCCCCCACCGACTAGCGGACACCTCCTACGAGCAGTACTTC
few	TRBV20-1	TRBJ2-2	TRBD2	CSARPSHSGDTGELFF	TGCAGTGCTAGACCCTCCCATAGCGGGGATACCGGGGAGCTGTTTTTT
-	TRBV6-2/TRBV6-3	TRBJ2-7	-	CASSYLGGIAYEQYF	TGTGCCAGCAGTTACCTCGGAGGGATAGCCTACGAGCAGTACTTC
-	TRBV29-1	TRBJ1-2	TRBD1	CSTLSGTASNYGYTF	TGCAGCACCTTATCGGGGACAGCGAGTAACTATGGCTACACCTTC
few	TRBV16	TRBJ1-2	TRBD1	CASSDSTGLGGYTF	TGTGCCAGCAGCGATTCGACAGGGCTCGGTGGCTACACCTTC
-	TRBV29-1	TRBJ2-5	TRBD2	CSPKRGTQETQYF	TGCAGCCCAAAGCGGGGGACCCAAGAGACCCAGTACTTC
few	TRBV7-7	TRBJ2-5	-	CASSLAPGHYQETQYF	TGTGCCAGCAGCTTAGCTCCGGGACACTACCAAGAGACCCAGTACTTC
-	TRBV10-3	TRBJ2-7	TRBD2	CASSAMGRADEQYF	TGTGCCAGCAGCGCCATGGGGAGGGCCGACGAGCAGTACTTC
few	TRBV9	TRBJ2-5	-	CASSVAIRDQETQYF	TGTGCCAGCAGCGTAGCTATCCGGGACCAAGAGACCCAGTACTTC
-	TRBV10-3	TRBJ2-2	-	CGIYNEGELFF	TGTGGCATTTATAATGAGGGGGAGCTGTTTTTT
-	TRBV7-2	TRBJ1-2	-	CASSQAWAAGSGYTF	TGCGCCAGCAGCCAAGCCTGGGCGGCGGGCTCGGGCTACACCTTC
many	TRBV10-2	TRBJ1-2	TRBD1	CASSRTGRDGYTF	TGCGCCAGCTCCCGGACAGGGAGGGATGGCTACACCTTC
many	TRBV29-1	TRBJ1-5	TRBD1	CSAAHRDSFSQPQHF	TGCAGCGCAGCACACCGGGACAGTTTTAGTCAGCCCCAGCATTTT
-	TRBV29-1	TRBJ1-5	TRBD1	CSVQQGAGQPQHF	TGCAGCGTCCAACAGGGGGCCGGTCAGCCCCAGCATTTT
-	TRBV5-1	TRBJ2-2	-	CASSPEPTGELFF	TGCGCCAGCAGCCCGGAGCCGACCGGGGAGCTGTTTTTT
-	TRBV29-1	TRBJ1-1	-	CSVEGRENTEAFF	TGCAGCGTTGAGGGGCGAGAGAACACTGAAGCTTTCTTT
-	TRBV4-2	TRBJ1-1	TRBD1	CASSPRDRGMNTEAFF	TGTGCCAGCAGCCCGCGGGACAGGGGAATGAACACTGAAGCTTTCTTT
-	TRBV9	TRBJ1-1	-	CASSLTLYTEAFF	TGTGCCAGCAGCCTTACACTGTACACTGAAGCTTTCTTT
once	TRBV29-1	TRBJ1-1	-	CSAEGRASEAFF	TGCAGCGCCGAGGGCAGGGCCTCTGAAGCTTTCTTT
-	TRBV20-1	TRBJ2-7	-	CSAYPALGAEQYF	TGCAGTGCTTACCCGGCCTTGGGGGCGGAGCAGTACTTC
many	TRBV6-5	TRBJ1-6	-	CASSGRSYNSPLHF	TGTGCCAGCAGTGGGCGCTCCTATAATTCACCCCTCCACTTT
-	TRBV10-3	TRBJ1-1	-	CAIGAGTEAFF	TGTGCCATCGGGGCAGGAACTGAAGCTTTCTTT
-	TRBV7-9	TRBJ1-4	-	CASSEVGGGKLFF	TGTGCCAGCAGCGAGGTCGGGGGCGGTAAACTGTTTTTT
many	TRBV25-1	TRBJ2-7	TRBD1	CASSELGTGGYEQYF	TGTGCCAGCAGTGAATTAGGGACAGGGGGCTACGAGCAGTACTTC
few	TRBV20-1	TRBJ2-5	TRBD2	CSADVPGLRKETQYF	TGCAGTGCCGACGTACCGGGACTACGGAAAGAGACCCAGTACTTC
many	TRBV2	TRBJ1-2	-	CASQSYGYTF	TGTGCCAGCCAGTCCTATGGCTACACCTTC
many	TRBV9	TRBJ2-7	TRBD2	CASSGTSGNEQYF	TGTGCCAGCAGCGGGACTAGCGGGAACGAGCAGTACTTC
few	TRBV28	TRBJ2-7	TRBD2	CASSFGLADYEQYF	TGTGCCAGCAGTTTCGGACTAGCGGACTACGAGCAGTACTTC
few	TRBV14	TRBJ1-4	-	CASSQDGRVGKLFF	TGTGCCAGCAGCCAAGATGGCAGGGTAGGAAAACTGTTTTTT
many	TRBV12-3/TRBV12-4	TRBJ1-5	-	CASSPGRGDQPQHF	TGTGCCAGCAGTCCCGGACGCGGCGATCAGCCCCAGCATTTT
few	TRBV2	TRBJ1-2	-	CASSPIDGPGGYTF	TGTGCCAGCAGTCCAATCGACGGCCCAGGGGGCTACACCTTC
-	TRBV7-3	TRBJ2-7	TRBD2	CASSQDIRSGWLYEQYF	TGTGCCAGCAGCCAAGATATCCGTAGCGGGTGGCTCTACGAGCAGTACTTC
once	TRBV5-1	TRBJ1-1	-	CASSPPGEGDTEAFF	TGCGCCAGCAGCCCCCCCGGTGAGGGTGATACTGAAGCTTTCTTT
-	TRBV25-1	TRBJ2-5	-	CASSVEGMLKTQYF	TGTGCCAGCAGTGTTGAAGGGATGTTGAAGACCCAGTACTTC
-	TRBV2	TRBJ1-1	-	CASSEESPGNTEAFF	TGTGCCAGCAGTGAAGAGAGTCCGGGGAACACTGAAGCTTTCTTT